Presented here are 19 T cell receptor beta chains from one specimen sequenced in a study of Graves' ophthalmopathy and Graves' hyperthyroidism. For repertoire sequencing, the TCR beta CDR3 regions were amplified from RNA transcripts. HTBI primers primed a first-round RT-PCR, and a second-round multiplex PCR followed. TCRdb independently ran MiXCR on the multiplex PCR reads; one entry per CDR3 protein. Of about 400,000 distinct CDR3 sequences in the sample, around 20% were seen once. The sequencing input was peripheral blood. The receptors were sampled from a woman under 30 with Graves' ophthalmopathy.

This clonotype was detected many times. The CDR3 spells CSVEDQSAAFF. The DNA of the CDR3 is TGCAGCGTTGAAGATCAGTCCGCAGCTTTCTTT. The V call is TRBV29-1, the J call TRBJ1-1; D is undetermined. Trimming took off 0 bases at V and 10 bases at J, with 9 bases between the two ends. The length of the CDR3 is 11 residues. Germline CDR1 SQVTM, CDR2 ANQGSEA.

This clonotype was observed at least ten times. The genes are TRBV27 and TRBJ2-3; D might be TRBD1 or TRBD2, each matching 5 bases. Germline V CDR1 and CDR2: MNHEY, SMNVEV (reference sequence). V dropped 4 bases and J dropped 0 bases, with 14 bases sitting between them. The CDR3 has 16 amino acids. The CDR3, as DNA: TGTGCCAGCAGTTCTCCGGGACCTACTAGCACAGATACGCAGTATTTT. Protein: CASSSPGPTSTDTQYF.

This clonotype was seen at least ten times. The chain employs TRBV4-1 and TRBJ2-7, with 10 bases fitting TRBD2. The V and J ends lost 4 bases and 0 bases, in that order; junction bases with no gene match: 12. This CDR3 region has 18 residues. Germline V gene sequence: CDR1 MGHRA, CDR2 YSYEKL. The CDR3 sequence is CASSPYPAGGRNSYEQYF. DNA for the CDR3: TGCGCCAGCAGCCCTTACCCAGCGGGGGGGCGAAACTCCTACGAGCAGTACTTC.

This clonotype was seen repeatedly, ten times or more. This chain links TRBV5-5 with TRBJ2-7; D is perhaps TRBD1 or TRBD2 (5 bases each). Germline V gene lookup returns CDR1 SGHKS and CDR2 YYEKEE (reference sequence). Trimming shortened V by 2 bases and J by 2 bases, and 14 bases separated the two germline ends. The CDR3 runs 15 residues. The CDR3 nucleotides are TGTGCCAGCAGCTTCTTCTGGGACGGTACCTACGAGCAGTACTTC. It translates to CASSFFWDGTYEQYF.

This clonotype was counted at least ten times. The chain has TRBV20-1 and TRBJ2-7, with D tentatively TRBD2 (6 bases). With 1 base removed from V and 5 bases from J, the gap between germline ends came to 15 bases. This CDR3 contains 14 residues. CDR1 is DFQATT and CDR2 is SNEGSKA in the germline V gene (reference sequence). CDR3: CSARGGTRWDEQYF. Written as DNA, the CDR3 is TGCAGTGCTAGAGGCGGGACCCGCTGGGACGAGCAGTACTTC.

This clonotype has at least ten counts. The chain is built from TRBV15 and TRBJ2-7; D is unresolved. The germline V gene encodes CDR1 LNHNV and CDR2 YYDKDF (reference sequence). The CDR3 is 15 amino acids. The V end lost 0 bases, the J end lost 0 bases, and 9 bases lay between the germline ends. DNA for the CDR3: TGTGCCACCAGCAGAGATCCCGGCCGCTCCTACGAGCAGTACTTC. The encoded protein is CATSRDPGRSYEQYF.

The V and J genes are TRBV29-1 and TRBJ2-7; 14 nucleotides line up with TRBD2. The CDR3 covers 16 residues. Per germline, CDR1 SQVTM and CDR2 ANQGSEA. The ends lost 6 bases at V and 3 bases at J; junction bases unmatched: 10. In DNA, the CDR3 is TGCAGCGTGACTAGCGGGAGGGTAGTACGCCGCTACGAGCAGTACTTC. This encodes CSVTSGRVVRRYEQYF.

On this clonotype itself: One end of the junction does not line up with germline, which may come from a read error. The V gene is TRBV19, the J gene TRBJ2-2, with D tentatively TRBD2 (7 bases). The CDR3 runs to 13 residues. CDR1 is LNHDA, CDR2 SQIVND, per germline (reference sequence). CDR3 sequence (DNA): TGTGCCAGTAGTCCCGCCCCCACCGGGGGGCTGTCTTTT. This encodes CASSPAPTGGLSF.

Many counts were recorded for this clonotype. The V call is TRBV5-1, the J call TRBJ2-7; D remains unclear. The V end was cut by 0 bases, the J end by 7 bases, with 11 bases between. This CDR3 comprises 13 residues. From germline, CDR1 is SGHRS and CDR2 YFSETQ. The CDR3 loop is CASSLEGFREQYF. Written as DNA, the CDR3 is TGCGCCAGCAGCTTGGAAGGGTTTCGGGAGCAGTACTTC.

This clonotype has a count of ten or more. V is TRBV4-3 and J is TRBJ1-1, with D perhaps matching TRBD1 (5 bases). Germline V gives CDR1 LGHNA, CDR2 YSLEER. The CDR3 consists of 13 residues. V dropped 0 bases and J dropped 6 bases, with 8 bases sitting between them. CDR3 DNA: TGCGCCAGCAGCCAAGATTGGGGCCCTGAAGCTTTCTTT. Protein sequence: CASSQDWGPEAFF.

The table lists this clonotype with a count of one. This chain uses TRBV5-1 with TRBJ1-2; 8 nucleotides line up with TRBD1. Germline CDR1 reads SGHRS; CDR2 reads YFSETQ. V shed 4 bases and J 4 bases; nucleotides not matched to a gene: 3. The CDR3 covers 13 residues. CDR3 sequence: CASSKGQAYGYTF. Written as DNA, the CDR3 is TGCGCCAGCAGCAAGGGACAGGCCTATGGCTACACCTTC.

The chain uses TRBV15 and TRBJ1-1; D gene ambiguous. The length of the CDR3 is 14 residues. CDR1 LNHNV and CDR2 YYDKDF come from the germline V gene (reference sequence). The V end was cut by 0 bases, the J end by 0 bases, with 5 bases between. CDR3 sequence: CATSRDLLNTEAFF. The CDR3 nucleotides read TGTGCCACCAGCAGAGACCTCTTGAACACTGAAGCTTTCTTT.

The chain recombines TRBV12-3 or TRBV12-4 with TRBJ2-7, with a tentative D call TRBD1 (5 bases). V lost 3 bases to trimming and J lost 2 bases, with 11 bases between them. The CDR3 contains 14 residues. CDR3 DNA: TGTGCCAGCAGTTTGTCAGGGATCCCCTACGAGCAGTACTTC. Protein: CASSLSGIPYEQYF.

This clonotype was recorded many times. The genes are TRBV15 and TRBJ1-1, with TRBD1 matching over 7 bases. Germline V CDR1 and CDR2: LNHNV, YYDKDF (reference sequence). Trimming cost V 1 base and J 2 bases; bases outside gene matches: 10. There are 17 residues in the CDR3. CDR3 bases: TGTGCCACCAGCAGAGGGGACAGAAGAATAGCAAACACTGAAGCTTTCTTT. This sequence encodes CATSRGDRRIANTEAFF.

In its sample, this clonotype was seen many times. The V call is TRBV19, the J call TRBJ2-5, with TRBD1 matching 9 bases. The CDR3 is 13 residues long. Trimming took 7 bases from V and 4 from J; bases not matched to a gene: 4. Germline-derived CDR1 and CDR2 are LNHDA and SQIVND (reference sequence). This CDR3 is CASKRQGGETQYF. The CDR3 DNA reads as TGTGCCAGTAAACGACAGGGGGGAGAGACCCAGTACTTC.

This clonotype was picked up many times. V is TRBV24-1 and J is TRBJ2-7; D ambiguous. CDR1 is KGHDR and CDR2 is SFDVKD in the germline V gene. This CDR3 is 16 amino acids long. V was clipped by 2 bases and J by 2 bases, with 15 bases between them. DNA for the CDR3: TGTGCCACCAGTGATTCCGGCGGCGGCTTAACCTACGAGCAGTACTTC. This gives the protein CATSDSGGGLTYEQYF.

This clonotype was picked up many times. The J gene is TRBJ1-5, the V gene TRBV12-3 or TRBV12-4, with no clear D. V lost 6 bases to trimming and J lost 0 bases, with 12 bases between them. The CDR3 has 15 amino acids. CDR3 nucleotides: TGTGCCAGCAGCCCCGACGGGAATAGCAATCAGCCCCAGCATTTT. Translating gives CASSPDGNSNQPQHF.

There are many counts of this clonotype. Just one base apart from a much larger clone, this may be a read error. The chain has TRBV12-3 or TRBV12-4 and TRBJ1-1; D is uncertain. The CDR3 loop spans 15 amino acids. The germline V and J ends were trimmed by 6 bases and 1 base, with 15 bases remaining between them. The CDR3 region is CASSPRSATNTEAFF. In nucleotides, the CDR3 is TGTGCCAGCAGCCCTCGGAGTGCCACGAACACTGAAGCTTTCTTT.

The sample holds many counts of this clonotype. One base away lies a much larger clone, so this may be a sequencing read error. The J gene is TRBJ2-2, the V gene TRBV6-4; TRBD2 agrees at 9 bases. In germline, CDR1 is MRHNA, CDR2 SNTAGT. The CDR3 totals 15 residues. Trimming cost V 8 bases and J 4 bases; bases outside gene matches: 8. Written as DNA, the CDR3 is TGTGCCAGCGTGGTAGCGGGAGTGGGCACCGGGGAGCTGTTTTTT. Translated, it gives CASVVAGVGTGELFF.